This T cell receptor (beta chain) was identified in a study of blood T cell repertoires in COVID-19. Study details: Samples of COVID-19 (acute and convalescent) were obtained from the United States, Italy and Spain. T cells, B-cell-depleted T cells, or PBMCs supplied cDNA or gDNA.

Authors' analysis steps: Estimated nucleated cell counts came from reference gene primer amplification. Method: immunoSEQ multiplex PCR; TCRdb's copy keeps in-frame clones and lacks some. V and J calls plus clone size are reproduced from that table; the DNA served to infer D and trimming. The sample contains 25,000 to 30,000 clones, just over 85% of which appear only once. The CDR3 loop spans 15 amino acids. Sample: peripheral blood. The chain links TRBV21-1 to TRBJ1-4; TRBD1 is the table's D call and was not checked against the DNA. TRBV21-1 is annotated as a pseudogene. This TCR derives from a woman aged 45-65 years with active COVID-19. The chain's CDR3 is CASSKWGRPNEKLFF. The CDR3 coding sequence is TGTGCCAGCAGCAAGTGGGGCAGACCTAATGAAAAACTGTTTTTT.